These 27 T cell receptor beta chains came from one sample sequenced in a study of blood T cell repertoires in COVID-19. The protocol was immunoSEQ multiplex PCR, while the TCRdb copy is restricted to in-frame clones and leaves out a portion. Found here are 200,000 to 250,000 clones, 82% of them singletons; the top ten hold around 3.4%. The sample taken for sequencing was PBMCs or T cells enriched from blood (not recorded which). These TCRs come from a woman in her sixties who had recovered from COVID-19.

This clone was detected only once. The V gene is TRBV12-3 or TRBV12-4, the J gene TRBJ1-5, with D possibly TRBD1 on 6 matching bases. This CDR3 contains 13 residues. The germline V and J ends were trimmed by 5 bases and 4 bases, with 9 bases remaining between them. CDR3 protein: CASSRTANQPQHF. The CDR3 bases are TGTGCCAGCAGTCGGACAGCAAATCAGCCCCAGCATTTT.

Here the CDR3 reads CASSLFEGSYEQYF. DNA of the CDR3: TGTGCCAGCAGCCTCTTTGAGGGATCCTACGAGCAGTACTTC. This sequence joins TRBV6-5 and TRBJ2-7; TRBD2 might be the D (5 bases). The CDR3 contains 14 residues. CDR1 is MNHEY and CDR2 is SVGAGI in the germline V gene. Trimming took off 6 bases at V and 1 base at J, with 13 bases between the two ends.

The chain carries TRBV11-1 and TRBJ1-6; D gene ambiguous. Germline V gene lookup returns CDR1 SGHAT and CDR2 FQDESV (reference sequence). Trimming pared 2 bases from V and 10 bases from J, leaving 9 bases between. The CDR3 contains 13 residues. The CDR3 DNA reads TGTGCCAGCAGCTTACAAGCTTGGTCACCCCTCCACTTT. It yields the protein CASSLQAWSPLHF.

This chain connects TRBV7-2 to TRBJ1-2; D is undetermined. CDR1 and CDR2 (germline): SGHTA, FQGNSA. The CDR3 spans 13 residues. V was trimmed by 1 base and J by 2 bases, leaving 5 bases between them. DNA for the CDR3: TGTGCCAGCAGCTTAGACGGGAACTATGGCTACACCTTC. Its protein is CASSLDGNYGYTF.

This clone was detected only a few times. The V call is TRBV28, the J call TRBJ1-1, with TRBD1 matching over 8 bases. The CDR3 is 15 amino acids. The V gene's germline CDR1 is MDHEN and CDR2 SYDVKM. The V gene end was trimmed by 5 bases and the J gene end by 5 bases; junction bases not matched to a gene: 10. The chain's CDR3 is CASSPRTGSGTEAFF. The DNA for the CDR3 is TGTGCCAGCAGTCCCCGGACAGGGTCGGGAACTGAAGCTTTCTTT.

The gene calls are TRBV7-8 and TRBJ1-3; TRBD1 might be the D (5 bases). Trimming shortened V by 1 base and J by 3 bases, and 10 bases separated the two germline ends. CDR3 length: 15 residues. In germline, CDR1 is SGHVS, CDR2 FQNEAQ. CDR3 sequence (DNA): TGTGCCAGCAGCTTAGAAGCGACAGATGGAAACACCATATATTTT. Protein: CASSLEATDGNTIYF. Variable domain in full (rest from reference TRBV7-8 and TRBJ1-3): GAGVSQSPRYKVAKRGQDVALRCDPISGHVSLFWYQQALGQGPEFLTYFQNEAQLDKSGLPSDRFFAERPEGSVSTLKIQRTQQEDSAVYLCASSLEATDGNTIYFGEGSWLTVV.

J is TRBJ1-1 and V is TRBV19; a possible D gene is TRBD1 (6 bases). Germline V CDR1 and CDR2: LNHDA, SQIVND (reference sequence). The CDR3 sequence is 20 residues long. V was clipped by 3 bases and J by 0 bases, with 26 bases between them. CDR3 sequence: CASSIKGGAGRRGMNTEAFF. The CDR3 nucleotides are TGTGCCAGTAGTATCAAGGGAGGGGCAGGACGTAGGGGGATGAACACTGAAGCTTTCTTT.

This chain connects TRBV11-1 to TRBJ1-3; D is unresolved. The CDR3 contains 15 residues. The germline CDR1 and CDR2 sequences are SGHAT and FQDESV (reference sequence). Between the trimmed V and J ends, which lost 5 bases and 0 bases, there was a span of 11 bases. The CDR3 sequence: CASSAGLDSGNTIYF. The CDR3 bases are TGTGCCAGCAGCGCCGGACTCGACTCTGGAAACACCATATATTTT.

This rearrangement joins TRBV19 to TRBJ1-1; D ambiguous. The V end was cut by 2 bases, the J end by 1 base, with 11 bases between. The CDR3 has 15 residues. CDR1 is LNHDA, CDR2 SQIVND, per germline (reference sequence). As DNA, the CDR3 is TGTGCCAGTAGTATATTGGCAGACTGGAACACTGAAGCTTTCTTT. Its protein is CASSILADWNTEAFF.

The genes are TRBV11-1 and TRBJ2-1, with D uncertain. Germline assignment: CDR1 SGHAT and CDR2 FQDESV (reference sequence). With 2 bases removed from V and 7 bases from J, the gap between germline ends came to 12 bases. There are 14 residues in the CDR3. The CDR3 DNA is TGTGCCAGCAGCTTAAGATCCCCCGGGAATGAGCAGTTCTTC. This translates into CASSLRSPGNEQFF.

The rearrangement uses TRBV7-2 and TRBJ2-1; TRBD2 matches at 7 bases. This CDR3 contains 15 residues. CDR1 SGHTA and CDR2 FQGNSA come from the germline V gene. Trimming removed 5 bases from V and 0 bases from J; junction bases left unmatched: 4. The CDR3 region has the DNA TGTGCCAGCAGCCCAAGCGGGATCTCCTACAATGAGCAGTTCTTC. Its protein is CASSPSGISYNEQFF.

The chain carries TRBV6-2 or TRBV6-3 and TRBJ1-1, with TRBD1 identical over 7 bases. V shed 4 bases and J 1 base; nucleotides not matched to a gene: 9. Germline CDR1 MNHEY, CDR2 SVGEGT. This CDR3 has 16 amino acids. The CDR3 DNA is TGTGCCAGCAGTTTGGGTCTATCAGGGGGGAACACTGAAGCTTTCTTT. Protein sequence: CASSLGLSGGNTEAFF.

V gene TRBV7-2 combines with J gene TRBJ1-6; D is possibly TRBD1 (6 bases). CDR1 is SGHTA and CDR2 is FQGNSA in the germline V gene. Trimming cost V 5 bases and J 9 bases, with 14 bases left between them. The CDR3 sequence is 14 residues long. CDR3 region: CASSHGQLGSPLHF. The CDR3 DNA follows: TGTGCCAGCAGCCACGGACAGCTGGGTTCACCCCTCCACTTT.

This clone was observed a single time. The chain uses TRBV7-9 and TRBJ2-7; 7 nucleotides line up with TRBD2. Looked up from germline, CDR1 is SEHNR and CDR2 is FQNEAQ (reference sequence). Unmatched junction bases numbered 13, after V lost 4 bases and J lost 1 base. The CDR3 consists of 17 residues. DNA of the CDR3: TGTGCCAGCAGCTCCCCTGGTGGGGGAGGGAGTTCCTACGAGCAGTACTTC. This gives the protein CASSSPGGGGSSYEQYF.

The chain couples TRBV11-2 to TRBJ2-5, with TRBD1 identical over 8 bases. Trimming at V came to 6 bases and at J to 5 bases, leaving 14 bases not matched to a gene. This CDR3 has 16 residues. CDR1 is SGHAT and CDR2 is FQNNGV in the germline V gene. The DNA of the CDR3 is TGTGCCAGCAGTCCCCTAGTGGCAGGGGGCCCGGAGACCCAGTACTTC. This codes for CASSPLVAGGPETQYF.

This clone was detected once. Here the CDR3 reads CASSFHGPNTEAFF. In DNA, the CDR3 is TGTGCCAGCAGCTTTCATGGGCCGAACACTGAAGCTTTCTTT. V is TRBV7-8 and J is TRBJ1-1; D ambiguous. The CDR3 sequence is 14 residues long. V gave up 3 bases and J gave up 1 base, with 9 bases separating them. In germline, CDR1 is SGHVS, CDR2 FQNEAQ.

The rearrangement uses TRBV5-1 and TRBJ2-3, with D maybe TRBD2 (6 bases). The CDR3 loop spans 15 amino acids. Germline V lookup: CDR1 SGHRS, CDR2 YFSETQ. Deletions cut 7 bases from V and 1 base from J, with 16 bases between. The CDR3 spells CASRNTGDGTDTQYF. The CDR3 nucleotides are TGCGCCAGCCGTAATACGGGAGATGGCACAGATACGCAGTATTTT.

The V call is TRBV29-1, the J call TRBJ2-2; 9 nucleotides line up with TRBD2. Germline V gene sequence: CDR1 SQVTM, CDR2 ANQGSEA. The length of the CDR3 is 18 residues. The trim removed 0 bases at V and 1 base at J, leaving 9 bases unmatched. This CDR3 reads CSVEEWLAGAGNTGELFF. CDR3 coding DNA: TGCAGCGTTGAAGAATGGTTAGCGGGGGCCGGGAACACCGGGGAGCTGTTTTTT.

V is TRBV3-1 (or the pseudogene TRBV3-2) and J is TRBJ1-2, with unresolved D. Germline CDR1 and CDR2: LGHDT and YNNKEL (reference sequence). V was shortened by 0 bases and J by 5 bases, with 7 bases between the two germline ends. CDR3 length equals 13 residues. CDR3 region: CASSQDAGYGYTF. The CDR3 nucleotides read TGTGCCAGCAGCCAAGACGCGGGGTATGGCTACACCTTC.

V is TRBV5-1 and J is TRBJ2-7; 11 positions agree with TRBD2. The CDR3 has 16 residues. Germline CDR1 SGHRS, CDR2 YFSETQ. With V trimmed by 0 bases and J by 7 bases, 9 bases remained unmatched. The CDR3 loop is CASSLALAGGFVEQYF. In nucleotides, the CDR3 is TGCGCCAGCAGCTTGGCTCTAGCGGGAGGTTTTGTTGAGCAGTACTTC.

In nucleotides, the CDR3 is TGTGCCAGCAGCTTAGCATCCGCGGATACGCAGTATTTT. Protein: CASSLASADTQYF. V gene TRBV7-9 combines with J gene TRBJ2-3; D unresolved. With 0 bases removed from V and 6 bases from J, the gap between germline ends came to 7 bases. The CDR3 has 13 amino acids. Germline lookup yields CDR1 SEHNR and CDR2 FQNEAQ (reference sequence).

This chain connects TRBV21-1 to TRBJ1-2. TRBV21-1 is a recognized pseudogene. This CDR3 is built from 15 residues. CDR3 region: CASSKIGEPNYGYTF. DNA for the CDR3: TGTGCCAGCAGCAAAATTGGAGAACCTAACTATGGCTACACCTTC.

The genes are TRBV2 and TRBJ2-5; D gene unclear. The CDR3 contains 15 residues. The V gene lost 2 bases and the J gene lost 2 bases, with 12 bases spanning the gap. The V gene's germline CDR1 is SNHLY and CDR2 FYNNEI. The CDR3 here is CASSELAHPQETQYF. DNA for the CDR3: TGTGCCAGCAGTGAATTGGCTCACCCTCAAGAGACCCAGTACTTC.

The V and J genes are TRBV7-9 and TRBJ1-5; D may be TRBD1 (6 bases). Germline V gene data show CDR1 as SEHNR and CDR2 as FQNEAQ (reference sequence). The CDR3 has 14 amino acids. The V gene lost 2 bases and the J gene lost 1 base, with 6 bases spanning the gap. CDR3 sequence reads: CASSLQGSNQPQHF. The CDR3 region has the DNA TGTGCCAGCAGCTTACAGGGGAGCAATCAGCCCCAGCATTTT.

This CDR3 is CASSEGNAGFPQPQHF. The CDR3 DNA sequence: TGTGCCAGCAGTGAAGGGAATGCAGGGTTTCCCCAGCCCCAGCATTTT. This chain uses TRBV6-1 with TRBJ1-5; TRBD1 is a possible D gene (5 bases). CDR3 size: 16 residues. With 1 base removed from V and 7 bases from J, the gap between germline ends came to 17 bases. The germline V gene encodes CDR1 MNHNS and CDR2 SASEGT.

V usage is TRBV5-6 and J usage is TRBJ1-5, with D possibly matching TRBD1 (5 bases). The V gene's germline CDR1 is SGHDT and CDR2 YYEEEE. The CDR3 is 14 amino acids. Trimming took off 4 bases at V and 4 bases at J, with 12 bases between the two ends. The CDR3 protein is CASSVGRGNQPQHF. CDR3 DNA: TGTGCCAGCAGCGTGGGACGGGGAAATCAGCCCCAGCATTTT.

The CDR3 protein is CASSRLAGQQETQYF. The CDR3 DNA reads as TGTGCCAGCAGTCGACTAGCGGGACAACAAGAGACCCAGTACTTC. J is TRBJ2-5 and V is TRBV6-4, with 11 bases lining up with TRBD2. The CDR3 sequence is 15 residues long. V shed 5 bases and J 2 bases; nucleotides not matched to a gene: 4. Germline CDR1 and CDR2: MRHNA and SNTAGT.